Given below is one T cell receptor (beta chain) in context. Its antigen remains unidentified. The data were obtained in a study of beta chain features in type 1 diabetes. A sort by CD45RO/CCR7/CD25/CD127/CD95/CD27 yielded CD4+ naive, central memory, regulatory and stem cell-like memory cells. Sorted populations were all over 98% pure. Germline assignment: CDR1 SGHRS and CDR2 YFSETQ. The CDR3 runs to 15 residues. Trimming took 4 bases from V and 8 from J; bases not matched to a gene: 10. Findings of the study overall: Among patients with Type 1 diabetes, TCRB CDR3s were moderately but significantly shorter in every one of the four CD4+ subsets. TCRB repertoires of naive, central memory and Treg cells appeared more similar among patients than among healthy donors.

The sequenced template was cDNA made from the entire isolated RNA. TCRdb's copy holds only in-frame clones and misses some; the assay was immunoSEQ multiplex PCR. In the table there are over 100,000 clones, approximately 37% of which are singletons. Sample: stem cell memory CD4+ T cells from blood. V gene TRBV5-1 combines with J gene TRBJ2-1; 9 bases agree with TRBD1. The receptor was isolated from a woman aged 18-29 years in good health. CDR3 in DNA: TGCGCCAGCAGCCCACATGACCGGGACAGGGATGAGCAGTTCTTC. Its translation is CASSPHDRDRDEQFF.